This TCR beta chain was documented in a study of cytomegalovirus exposure and HLA in healthy donors. Study-wide context: Per a later analysis, the 666 first-cohort and some 130 validation repertoires shared one platform. Findings and caveats of the study: In vitro assays verified that a few CMV-associated chains recognized CMV antigens specifically. The classifier, whose performance was assessed in both the original and validation cohorts, reportedly diagnosed cytomegalovirus status with high specificity and sensitivity. The investigators catalogued 164 TCR beta chains as cytomegalovirus-associated.

Regarding this clone: Its specificity is unknown.

Repertoires were generated with immunoSEQ multiplex PCR, while TCRdb's copy carries only in-frame clones and drops some. The table lists approximately 200,000 clones, 85% to 95% of them singletons, with roughly 1% in the top ten. CDR3 length equals 14 residues. Trimming stripped 4 bases from V and 4 bases from J, with 11 bases between. Germline V lookup: CDR1 SEHNR, CDR2 FQNEAQ (reference sequence). Sequencing was done on a sample of PBMCs. The chain joins TRBV7-9 to TRBJ1-3; D remains ambiguous. The sequence derives from a woman aged 18 to 35 in good health and CMV-seronegative. The CDR3 nucleotides read TGTGCCAGCAGCTCGGAGGAAACCGGAAACACCATATATTTT. Translated, it gives CASSSEETGNTIYF.